This is a list of T cell receptor beta chains from one sample in a study of T cells after yellow fever vaccination. TCRdb itself ran the 5' RACE reads through MiXCR, one entry per CDR3 protein. The sample consists of a few hundred thousand distinct CDR3 sequences, roughly a sixth of them appearing once. Sequences were derived from PBMCs, sampled around 5 days after the first yellow fever vaccination. The receptor source for this set is a man younger than 35 who received the YFV17D yellow fever vaccine. Each CDR3 is given with its conserved first and last residue. The D gene is left open where the match is weak. A clone size is listed for some rows: how often the clone was seen (once, few, many), or a class if it is expanded.

d_gene	abundance	j_gene	v_gene	CDR3aa	CDR3nt
-	many	TRBJ2-5	TRBV15	CATSRGGYQGGETQYF	TGTGCCACCAGCAGAGGAGGGTATCAGGGCGGAGAGACCCAGTACTTC
-	many	TRBJ2-5	TRBV7-2	CASSTWTAGETQYF	TGTGCCAGCAGCACCTGGACTGCCGGGGAGACCCAGTACTTC
-	-	TRBJ1-2	TRBV5-1	CASSLAGTRYGYTF	TGCGCCAGCAGCTTGGCGGGGACACGCTATGGCTACACCTTC
TRBD1	-	TRBJ2-5	TRBV5-6	CASGPGDRARETQYF	TGTGCCAGCGGCCCCGGGGACAGGGCGAGGGAGACCCAGTACTTC
-	few	TRBJ2-1	TRBV5-1	CASSFGAGPTSSYNEQFF	TGCGCCAGCAGCTTCGGGGCCGGGCCTACGAGCTCCTACAATGAGCAGTTCTTC
-	few	TRBJ1-4	TRBV5-1	CASSLGAEGVGEKLFF	TGCGCCAGCAGCTTGGGCGCCGAGGGGGTTGGAGAAAAACTGTTTTTT
TRBD2	-	TRBJ2-7	TRBV9	CASSAPGTSGVNEQYF	TGTGCCAGCAGCGCCCCTGGGACTAGCGGGGTCAACGAGCAGTACTTC
TRBD1	few	TRBJ1-4	TRBV4-1	CASSHPRRGRLKNEKLFF	TGCGCCAGCAGCCACCCACGCAGGGGGCGATTGAAAAATGAAAAACTGTTTTTT
TRBD2	-	TRBJ2-3	TRBV7-2	CASSPRTSGTTHRGQYF	TGTGCCAGCAGCCCTCGGACTAGCGGGACCACCCATCGGGGGCAGTATTTT
-	few	TRBJ1-1	TRBV10-3	CAISESKAGLNTEAFF	TGTGCCATCAGTGAGTCGAAGGCAGGGCTGAACACTGAAGCTTTCTTT
-	few	TRBJ2-5	TRBV7-9	CASSPRAGVQETQYF	TGTGCCAGCAGCCCCCGCGCAGGGGTTCAAGAGACCCAGTACTTC
TRBD1	-	TRBJ2-5	TRBV5-4	CASSIQGADETQYF	TGTGCCAGCAGCATACAGGGGGCTGACGAGACCCAGTACTTC
TRBD2	few	TRBJ2-3	TRBV3-1	CASSLTGGGRLDTQYF	TGTGCCAGCAGCCTCACCGGCGGGGGGCGATTAGATACGCAGTATTTT
-	few	TRBJ1-4	TRBV30	CAWGGTSDEKLFF	TGTGCCTGGGGAGGGACCTCGGATGAAAAACTGTTTTTT
-	-	TRBJ2-6	TRBV7-9	CASAWVNAGANVLTF	TGTGCCAGCGCTTGGGTTAATGCTGGGGCCAACGTCCTGACTTTC
TRBD1	few	TRBJ2-2	TRBV25-1	CASSHGQAYTGELFF	TGTGCCAGCAGTCACGGACAGGCCTACACCGGGGAGCTGTTTTTT
-	-	TRBJ2-6	TRBV6-5	CASSSQHSGANVLTF	TGTGCCAGCAGTTCACAGCACTCTGGGGCCAACGTCCTGACTTTC
-	-	TRBJ2-1	TRBV4-3	CASSQERGSNEQFF	TGCGCCAGCAGCCAAGAGAGGGGCAGTAATGAGCAGTTCTTC
TRBD2	-	TRBJ2-3	TRBV7-2	CASSTGTSGGAVDTQYF	TGTGCCAGCAGCACAGGGACTAGCGGGGGGGCCGTCGATACGCAGTATTTT
-	many	TRBJ2-1	TRBV7-3	CASSLGGASYNEQFF	TGTGCCAGCAGCTTAGGGGGCGCCTCCTACAATGAGCAGTTCTTC
TRBD1	-	TRBJ2-4	TRBV7-9	CASSPRDRVKNIQYF	TGTGCCAGCAGCCCCCGGGACAGGGTTAAGAACATTCAGTACTTC
-	few	TRBJ1-3	TRBV7-9	CASSLTVPGNTIYF	TGTGCCAGCAGCTTAACGGTACCTGGAAACACCATATATTTT
-	-	TRBJ2-5	TRBV7-2	CASSPYSSARSF	TGTGCCAGCAGCCCCTACAGTAGCGCAAGGAGCTTC
-	few	TRBJ2-1	TRBV12-3/TRBV12-4	CASSVVSINEQFF	TGTGCCAGCAGCGTCGTCTCCATCAATGAGCAGTTCTTC
TRBD1	-	TRBJ1-3	TRBV20-1	CSARTGTGNTIYF	TGCAGTGCTAGGACAGGGACTGGAAACACCATATATTTT
-	-	TRBJ1-2	TRBV20-1	CSATEGGGYGYTF	TGCAGTGCTACAGAAGGTGGGGGCTATGGCTACACCTTC
TRBD2	-	TRBJ2-7	TRBV18	CASSPSGGADEQYF	TGTGCCAGCTCACCCTCCGGGGGGGCGGACGAGCAGTACTTC
-	-	TRBJ2-7	TRBV7-2	CASSLIRGRAYEQYF	TGTGCCAGCAGCTTAATAAGGGGAAGGGCCTACGAGCAGTACTTC
TRBD1	-	TRBJ2-2	TRBV27	CASKRTGGPGELFF	TGTGCCAGCAAGAGGACAGGGGGCCCCGGGGAGCTGTTTTTT
TRBD2	few	TRBJ2-5	TRBV3-1	CASSRTSGASQETQYF	TGTGCCAGCAGCCGTACTAGCGGGGCCTCTCAAGAGACCCAGTACTTC
TRBD1	few	TRBJ1-6	TRBV27	CASSFHAPGRGLFNSPLHF	TGTGCCAGCAGTTTTCATGCCCCGGGGAGGGGGCTCTTCAATTCACCCCTCCACTTT
-	-	TRBJ1-4	TRBV4-1	CASSYGTYGEEKLFF	TGCGCCAGCAGCTACGGGACCTACGGGGAGGAAAAACTGTTTTTT
-	few	TRBJ1-1	TRBV6-1	CASSKPGRNTEAFF	TGTGCCAGCAGCAAGCCGGGGAGGAACACTGAAGCTTTCTTT
TRBD1	-	TRBJ2-4	TRBV20-1	CSAPTGAGGIQYF	TGCAGTGCTCCTACAGGGGCAGGTGGCATTCAGTACTTC
TRBD1	-	TRBJ2-3	TRBV29-1	CSVGGGGQGAATDTQYF	TGCAGCGTTGGCGGCGGGGGACAGGGGGCAGCAACAGATACGCAGTATTTT
-	few	TRBJ2-2	TRBV5-1	CASSRTDAGELFF	TGCGCCAGCAGTCGGACAGACGCCGGGGAGCTGTTTTTT
TRBD1	few	TRBJ2-3	TRBV27	CASRGPSGTGVTDTQYF	TGTGCCAGCAGGGGGCCCTCCGGGACAGGGGTCACAGATACGCAGTATTTT
-	-	TRBJ2-2	TRBV7-9	CASSLAGGPNTGELFF	TGTGCCAGCAGCTTAGCGGGGGGGCCGAACACCGGGGAGCTGTTTTTT
-	few	TRBJ2-2	TRBV6-1	CASNRRGNTGELFF	TGTGCCAGCAACCGCAGGGGAAACACCGGGGAGCTGTTTTTT
-	few	TRBJ2-4	TRBV4-1	CASSQGAAREAKNIQYF	TGCGCCAGCAGCCAAGGTGCGGCTAGGGAAGCCAAAAACATTCAGTACTTC
TRBD2	few	TRBJ2-7	TRBV7-2	CATSLAGYEQYF	TGTGCCACCTCACTAGCGGGCTACGAGCAGTACTTC
TRBD2	-	TRBJ2-1	TRBV5-1	CANSLEAGGQEQFF	TGCGCCAACAGCTTGGAAGCGGGGGGGCAGGAGCAGTTCTTC
TRBD1	-	TRBJ2-3	TRBV20-1	CCARLRGQGNTQYF	TGCTGTGCTAGGCTCAGGGGGCAAGGAAATACGCAGTATTTT
-	-	TRBJ2-3	TRBV4-3	CASSQDYRRTLTDTQYF	TGCGCCAGCAGCCAAGATTATAGACGGACACTCACAGATACGCAGTATTTT
-	few	TRBJ2-1	TRBV20-1	CSAHRLVRHEQFF	TGCAGTGCCCATCGACTAGTTCGGCATGAGCAGTTCTTC
TRBD1	few	TRBJ1-1	TRBV5-1	CASSLHQGGTEAFF	TGCGCCAGCAGCCTCCACCAGGGGGGGACTGAAGCTTTCTTT
-	few	TRBJ1-4	TRBV20-1	CSAPKTDSRVEKLFF	TGCAGTGCTCCTAAAACGGACAGTAGGGTTGAAAAACTGTTTTTT